The 26 T cell receptor beta chains in this list originate from one sample, sequenced in a study of blood T cell repertoires in COVID-19. The assay was immunoSEQ multiplex PCR, and TCRdb's table has in-frame clones only and misses some. The sample yields roughly 140,000 clones, roughly four fifths seen once. The specimen was peripheral blood. These TCRs come from a human donor in a cohort sampled during active COVID-19.

This chain links TRBV21-1 with TRBJ2-7; the DNA was not used to check the table's D call, TRBD2. TRBV21-1 is given as a pseudogene. This CDR3 has 9 amino acids. The CDR3 DNA reads TGTGCCAGCACTAACGAGCAGTACTTC. Protein: CASTNEQYF.

The chain couples TRBV6-2 or TRBV6-3 to TRBJ2-3; 8 nucleotides line up with TRBD2. The CDR3 has 16 amino acids. V was pared by 5 bases and J by 7 bases, with 14 bases of the junction left unmatched. Germline CDR1 MNHEY, CDR2 SVGEGT. The DNA of the CDR3 is TGTGCCAGCAGTCCGGCGCGGGGGGCCTTTGGAAATACGCAGTATTTT. It specifies CASSPARGAFGNTQYF.

The chain couples TRBV7-2 to TRBJ2-3, with 8 positions matching TRBD1. V lost 2 bases, J lost 3 bases, and 4 bases stayed unmatched. CDR3 length equals 15 residues. Germline V gene sequence: CDR1 SGHTA, CDR2 FQGNSA. CDR3 nucleotides: TGTGCCAGCAGCTTAACGGGGACAGGTACAGATACGCAGTATTTT. Translated, it gives CASSLTGTGTDTQYF.

This chain uses TRBV5-5 with TRBJ2-7; TRBD1 agrees at 10 bases. This CDR3 has 16 residues. Germline assignment: CDR1 SGHKS and CDR2 YYEKEE (reference sequence). The J segment lost 4 bases and the V segment lost 4 bases, leaving 11 bases of the junction unmatched. CDR3 protein: CASSPDDRGRGYEQYF. The CDR3 DNA sequence: TGTGCCAGCAGCCCGGATGACAGGGGGCGCGGATACGAGCAGTACTTC. The full variable domain, in which reference TRBV5-5 and TRBJ2-7 provide the parts outside the CDR3, is DAGVTQSPTHLIKTRGQQVTLRCSPISGHKSVSWYQQVLGQGPQFIFQYYEKEERGRGNFPDRFSARQFPNYSSELNVNALLLGDSALYLCASSPDDRGRGYEQYFGPGTRLTVT.

The rearrangement uses TRBV10-2 and TRBJ1-2; maybe TRBD1 (5 bases). Germline CDR1 is WSHSY and CDR2 is SAAADI. V was pared by 3 bases and J by 4 bases, with 12 bases between. This CDR3 contains 14 residues. The DNA of the CDR3 is TGCGCCAGCAGTGAAGGTCCGGGGGGCTATGGCTACACCTTC. Its protein product is CASSEGPGGYGYTF.

The chain is built from TRBV19 and TRBJ2-7, with D possibly being TRBD1 (6 bases). Germline V gives CDR1 LNHDA, CDR2 SQIVND (reference sequence). Trimming left V 4 bases short and J 3 bases short, with 10 bases between. This CDR3 is built from 13 residues. The CDR3 here is CASSSTGIYEQYF. The CDR3 DNA is TGTGCCAGTAGTAGTACAGGGATCTACGAGCAGTACTTC.

The CDR3 DNA follows: TGTGCCAGCAGCTTAGCGTGGGGAGGCGGAGAGACCCAGTACTTC. This codes for CASSLAWGGGETQYF. The chain uses TRBV7-6 and TRBJ2-5; D is perhaps TRBD2 (6 bases). This CDR3 has 15 amino acids. The germline CDR1 and CDR2 sequences are SGHVS and FNYEAQ. V was clipped by 0 bases and J by 4 bases, with 12 bases between them.

In this sample, this clone is medium-sized (0.01 to 0.1%). CDR3 sequence reads: CASSPGGRNQPQHF. Written as DNA, the CDR3 is TGTGCCAGCAGCCCCGGCGGCCGCAATCAGCCCCAGCATTTT. The V call is TRBV28, the J call TRBJ1-5; no firm D call. Germline CDR1 reads MDHEN; CDR2 reads SYDVKM. The CDR3 consists of 14 residues. Trimming pared 6 bases from V and 2 bases from J, leaving 11 bases between.

The chain is built from TRBV18 and TRBJ2-1; 10 nucleotides line up with TRBD1. CDR1 is KGHSH, CDR2 LQKENI, per germline. Trimming cost V 6 bases and J 8 bases; bases outside gene matches: 10. CDR3 length: 15 residues. CDR3 sequence reads: CASSPPGQGRYEQFF. Here the CDR3 DNA reads TGTGCCAGCTCTCCCCCGGGACAGGGGAGATATGAGCAGTTCTTC.

This clone showed up just a few times. This chain connects TRBV24-1 to TRBJ1-2; weak D call: TRBD1 (5 bases). Trimming removed 10 bases at V and 3 bases at J, with 14 bases between. In germline, CDR1 is KGHDR, CDR2 SFDVKD. The CDR3 spans 13 residues. The CDR3 loop is CATSRGGDYGYTF. In DNA form, the CDR3 reads TGTGCCACGTCGCGGGGAGGGGACTATGGCTACACCTTC.

V usage is TRBV12-5 and J usage is TRBJ2-5; 14 nucleotides agree with TRBD2. The germline V gene has CDR1 LGHNT and CDR2 FRNRAP. J gave up 1 base and V 6 bases, and 4 bases lay outside the gene matches. The length of the CDR3 is 16 residues. The CDR3 DNA reads as TGTGCTAGTGGGGCCGGGACTAGCGGGGGCCAAGAGACCCAGTACTTC. Translation: CASGAGTSGGQETQYF.

The V and J genes are TRBV5-1 and TRBJ2-5; no clear D gene. The germline V and J ends were trimmed by 0 bases and 4 bases, with 13 bases remaining between them. Germline values: CDR1 SGHRS, CDR2 YFSETQ. This CDR3 contains 15 residues. In DNA form, the CDR3 reads TGCGCCAGCAGCTTGGGCCCCGTGAGAGGAGAGACCCAGTACTTC. This translates into CASSLGPVRGETQYF. Looking up the rest from reference TRBV5-1 and TRBJ2-5 gives the full variable domain: KAGVTQTPRYLIKTRGQQVTLSCSPISGHRSVSWYQQTPGQGLQFLFEYFSETQRNKGNFPGRFSGRQFSNSRSEMNVSTLELGDSALYLCASSLGPVRGETQYFGPGTRLLVL.

The chain recombines TRBV5-1 with TRBJ2-5; 8 nucleotides match TRBD2. Germline V gives CDR1 SGHRS, CDR2 YFSETQ. V lost 1 base to trimming and J lost 4 bases; unmatched junction nucleotides: 9. The CDR3 extends over 16 amino acids. Written as DNA, the CDR3 is TGCGCCAGCAGCTTGTCCGGGGGGGCCTTGGGAGAGACCCAGTACTTC. Its protein is CASSLSGGALGETQYF.

This chain links TRBV5-4 with TRBJ2-2; 7 bases are a match to TRBD1. Germline CDR1 and CDR2: SGHNT and YYREEE (reference sequence). This CDR3 has 14 residues. Losses at the gene ends were 0 bases for V and 6 bases for J; bases not matched to a gene: 2. DNA of the CDR3: TGTGCCAGCAGCTTGGGACAGGGATCCGGGGAGCTGTTTTTT. This translates into CASSLGQGSGELFF.

The rearrangement uses TRBV5-5 and TRBJ1-5; 9 nucleotides align to TRBD1. Germline lookup yields CDR1 SGHKS and CDR2 YYEKEE (reference sequence). The CDR3 covers 14 residues. With V trimmed by 2 bases and J by 5 bases, 2 bases remained unmatched. CDR3 sequence reads: CASSFRDRDQPQHF. Written as DNA, the CDR3 is TGTGCCAGCAGCTTCCGGGACAGGGATCAGCCCCAGCATTTT.

The count of this clone is one. V is TRBV5-1 and J is TRBJ2-7; possible D gene TRBD1, 5 bases. CDR3 length: 14 amino acids. Trimming shortened V by 4 bases and J by 6 bases, and 17 bases separated the two germline ends. The germline V gene has CDR1 SGHRS and CDR2 YFSETQ. The CDR3 nucleotides are TGCGCCAGCAGCCCACAGGATTCCCTCTCCGAGCAGTACTTC. It codes for CASSPQDSLSEQYF.

This rearrangement joins TRBV7-9 to TRBJ2-5; tentatively, D is TRBD2 (7 bases). Germline CDR1 SEHNR, CDR2 FQNEAQ (reference sequence). Trimming pared 1 base from V and 3 bases from J, leaving 12 bases between. This CDR3 spans 15 amino acids. The CDR3 spells CASSLVRGGKETQYF. CDR3 sequence (DNA): TGTGCCAGCAGCTTAGTACGCGGGGGCAAAGAGACCCAGTACTTC.

The chain is built from TRBV19 and TRBJ2-3, with 11 bases identical to TRBD2. The V gene end was trimmed by 6 bases and the J gene end by 1 base; junction bases not matched to a gene: 6. CDR3 length: 16 residues. Germline lookup yields CDR1 LNHDA and CDR2 SQIVND (reference sequence). This chain's CDR3 is CASRPGTSGRTDTQYF. The CDR3 bases are TGTGCCAGTAGACCCGGGACTAGCGGCCGCACAGATACGCAGTATTTT.

The chain is built from TRBV19 and TRBJ1-5; D remains ambiguous. Trimming pared 5 bases from V and 7 bases from J, leaving 15 bases between. This CDR3 has 14 residues. Germline CDR1 LNHDA, CDR2 SQIVND (reference sequence). The CDR3 reads CASSLGRRGQPQHF. The CDR3 DNA reads as TGTGCCAGTAGTCTGGGGAGGAGAGGACAGCCCCAGCATTTT.

The chain has TRBV20-1 and TRBJ2-5, with D perhaps TRBD2 (6 bases). Germline V CDR1 and CDR2: DFQATT, SNEGSKA (reference sequence). The length of the CDR3 is 10 residues. The V end was cut by 8 bases, the J end by 5 bases, with 9 bases between. The CDR3 region is CSSGRETQYF. The CDR3 DNA reads as TGCAGTTCAGGGAGGGAGACCCAGTACTTC.

CDR3 DNA: TGTGCCAGCAGCCATGGGACAGGGAAGAAACTGTTTTTT. This translates into CASSHGTGKKLFF. V is TRBV11-2 and J is TRBJ1-4; 9 bases agree with TRBD1. The junction had 6 bases not matched to a gene; V was cut back by 5 bases and J by 11 bases. The CDR3 covers 13 residues. From germline, CDR1 is SGHAT and CDR2 FQNNGV.

This sequence joins TRBV9 and TRBJ2-5, with 10 bases lining up with TRBD2. Unmatched junction bases numbered 1, after V lost 0 bases and J lost 2 bases. CDR1 is SGDLS and CDR2 is YYNGEE in the germline V gene. The CDR3 is made up of 15 amino acids. CDR3 nucleotide sequence: TGTGCCAGCAGCGTAGGTAGCGGGGGGCAAGAGACCCAGTACTTC. Protein: CASSVGSGGQETQYF. Variable domain in full (rest from reference TRBV9 and TRBJ2-5): DSGVTQTPKHLITATGQRVTLRCSPRSGDLSVYWYQQSLDQGLQFLIQYYNGEERAKGNILERFSAQQFPDLHSELNLSSLELGDSALYFCASSVGSGGQETQYFGPGTRLLVL.

V is TRBV19 and J is TRBJ2-2; 9 positions match TRBD1. The CDR3 sequence is 16 residues long. V trimming: 6 bases; J trimming: 4 bases; junction bases outside the gene matches: 9. Germline V gives CDR1 LNHDA, CDR2 SQIVND (reference sequence). CDR3 sequence (DNA): TGTGCCAGTAGCCTTGGGACAGGGCAGACCACCGGGGAGCTGTTTTTT. This encodes CASSLGTGQTTGELFF. Full variable domain (outside the CDR3, taken from reference TRBV19 and TRBJ2-2): DGGITQSPKYLFRKEGQNVTLSCEQNLNHDAMYWYRQDPGQGLRLIYYSQIVNDFQKGDIAEGYSVSREKKESFPLTVTSAQKNPTAFYLCASSLGTGQTTGELFFGEGSRLTVL.

This chain links TRBV7-2 with TRBJ2-2, with D possibly TRBD1 on 5 matching bases. Germline V lookup: CDR1 SGHTA, CDR2 FQGNSA. V was cut by 2 bases and J by 0 bases, with 10 bases left in between. The CDR3 extends over 16 amino acids. The CDR3 sequence is CASSLTARANTGELFF. The CDR3 DNA sequence: TGTGCCAGCAGCTTAACCGCCAGGGCGAACACCGGGGAGCTGTTTTTT.

The chain combines TRBV4-3 with TRBJ2-5, with a weak D call TRBD1 (5 bases). This CDR3 is built from 17 residues. Trimming pared 1 base from V and 1 base from J, leaving 16 bases between. Germline lookup yields CDR1 LGHNA and CDR2 YSLEER. Written as DNA, the CDR3 is TGCGCCAGCAGCCAAGTGGGCAAGGGGCACCGCCAAGAGACCCAGTACTTC. It encodes CASSQVGKGHRQETQYF.

The chain has TRBV13 and TRBJ1-4; D gene ambiguous. This CDR3 has 14 residues. Trimming took 1 base from V and 4 from J, leaving 7 bases between them. Germline CDR1 is PRHDT and CDR2 is FYEKMQ (reference sequence). The CDR3 spells CASSLAGYNEKLFF. The CDR3 DNA reads as TGTGCCAGCAGCTTAGCAGGATATAATGAAAAACTGTTTTTT.